This T cell receptor (beta chain) was identified during a study of blood T cell repertoires in COVID-19. Whole-study context: From T cells, B-cell-depleted T cells, or PBMCs came the material, which was cDNA or gDNA.

Assay used: immunoSEQ multiplex PCR; TCRdb lists only in-frame clones, some missing. This table has 70,000 to 100,000 clones, around 90% appearing once. CDR3 length equals 15 residues. V shed 5 bases and J 7 bases; nucleotides not matched to a gene: 12. The germline CDR1 and CDR2 sequences are SGHRS and YFSETQ. This clone appeared a single time. Sequencing was performed on peripheral blood. The chain has TRBV5-1 and TRBJ2-3, with 8 bases identical to TRBD2. The TCR originated in a woman in her sixties or seventies with acute or convalescent COVID-19. The CDR3 region has the DNA TGCGCCAGCAGACTGACTAGCGACGATCGGAATACGCAGTATTTT. Translated, it gives CASRLTSDDRNTQYF.